The following is a T cell receptor (beta chain) sequence with its context. The target of this receptor is not known. One base away there is no much larger clone; base qualities are not given. These data are taken from a study of cytomegalovirus exposure and HLA in healthy donors (dated by TCRdb to the late 2010s). Concerning the study at large: According to an earlier analysis of 587 of the donors, about 170 million T cells yielded 100 million or so unique TCR beta sequences and about 300 Gb of sequence data. In addition to the first cohort of hundreds of subjects, a separate validation cohort of around 110 different subjects was used. Roughly 5 DR-DQ haplotypes were handled as single units for association and clustering because linkage in the cohort was strong. Among the approximately 400 genotyped donors, about 85% belonged to the genetic ancestry cluster associated with self-reported Caucasian donors. The study profiled the T cell repertoires of hundreds of subjects by immunosequencing and related them to cytomegalovirus serostatus. All discovery cohort repertoires had been generated on a single sequencing platform. To predict cytomegalovirus infection status, the study combined high-throughput TCR immunosequencing, statistical association of individual TCRs with disease status, and machine learning. Class I and class II HLA loci were covered by the typing at four-digit resolution. A later genetic analysis used genome-wide SNP genotypes for about 60% of the 666 donors, treating that subset as a discovery cohort. Rather than drawing on any new phenotypic data, the later analysis identified candidate immune exposures from TCR beta sequences and the way those sequences occurred across donors. An earlier analysis of 587 of the donors used high-throughput TCR beta sequencing to judge whether each TCR beta V gene segment behaved as functional or pseudogenic. Around 300 gigabases of sequencing data and around 87 million unique TCR sequences were included in an early release covering roughly 700 HLA-typed donors. The number of donors typed differed by locus, with roughly 629-640 for A, B, C, DRB1 and DQB1, more than 500 for DQA1, nearly 610 for DPA1, and some 470 for DPB1. Among around 400 genotyped donors of the cohort, an average of roughly 230,000 unique TCR beta nucleotide sequences was sequenced per donor, of which about 20% were non-productive. Donor age, sex, ethnicity and CMV serostatus were compiled alongside the repertoire data. A later analysis re-examined previously published TCR beta repertoires from several hundred donors and added high-resolution HLA genotyping to investigate patterns of TCR occurrence. The study aimed to test whether signatures of past pathogen exposure could be identified by cataloging public T cell receptors. Here is what the overall study found, with its caveats: In a later analysis, HLA-associated TCR beta chains were found to be more clonally expanded and to have lower generation probabilities than equally common non-associated chains. Roughly uniform sequencing depth across donors was assumed in presence/absence analyses, although this assumption may not hold. In a later analysis, several top co-occurrence clusters were reported to appear linked to parvovirus B19, influenza, CMV and Epstein-Barr virus. Most TCR sequences were observed very rarely across donors, whereas some public TCRs were present in many individuals. In an earlier analysis of about 550 of the donors, most TCR beta V segments were observed in productive rearrangements about 87% or about 30% of the time, broadly matching IMGT annotations. Because HLA typing was unavailable for some donors at each locus, only the typed subset was used in association tests. In a later analysis, 15,000 to 20,000 TCR beta sequences were associated with specific HLA alleles at a false discovery rate of 0.05. In a later analysis, TCR association rates were found to vary across HLA loci, with the most associated TCRs seen for DRB1 alleles and the fewest for HLA-C alleles. A further reported finding was that TCR beta sequences accurately predicted the HLA-A and HLA-B alleles for most subjects in the first cohort. The only immune exposure information available for the cohort was CMV serostatus. Most CMV-associated TCR beta chains appeared to be HLA-restricted in a later analysis, and the HLA associations seemed to be driven largely by CMV exposure. Only TCR beta chains were sequenced in this cohort, and the absence of alpha or paired-chain data limited detectable features. Three of the identified cytomegalovirus-associated TCR beta chains were confirmed in vitro to be specific for cytomegalovirus antigens. In a later genetic analysis, a missense DCLRE1C variant was associated with V-gene and J-gene trimming of TCR beta chains, and the association was replicated in an independent cohort. The study gave a list of 150 to 200 TCR beta chains associated with cytomegalovirus. Some IMGT-functional V segments, including TRBV6-2 and TRBV6-3, could not be distinguished by the 87-base-pair reads and were therefore excluded. Because counts were too low, roughly 17 rarely observed V segments, including chromosome 9 orphons, were left out of the earlier analysis of some 600 of the donors. Compared with the approximately 720-donor mean, donors in an Asian-associated ancestry cluster had fewer N-insertions in productive TCRs, according to a later genetic analysis. The authors suggested that the approach could potentially be extended to other disease states and immunological phenotypes. The classifier was reported to diagnose cytomegalovirus status with high specificity and sensitivity in both the original and validation cohorts. A cluster of highly shared sequence variants was judged likely to represent a technical artifact of the sequencing pipeline. When HLA alleles, especially DR and DQ, strongly co-occurred, TCR associations were difficult to assign to individual alleles. Correlated functional status among segregating V segments might reflect linkage disequilibrium, but an unknown experimental factor could not be ruled out.

In total, 500 to 700 healthy bone marrow donors made up the cohort. At the time of sampling, all cohort members were nominally healthy, though unrecorded immune exposures were likely present. The donor was CMV seropositive and belonged to the group of a few hundred seropositive cohort members. Each donor provided a peripheral blood sample, and peripheral blood mononuclear cells were used for TCR beta sequencing. The Qiagen DNeasy Blood Extraction Kit was used to extract genomic DNA from the blood cell samples. CDR1 and CDR2, looked up from the germline V gene, are SGDLS and YYNGEE. Cut back by 5 bases and 0 bases, the V and J ends lie 18 bases apart. The CDR3 numbers 17 residues from cysteine through phenylalanine. Of the read, only the CDR3 DNA is kept; its 51 bases are in frame from base 1. The receptor library was made with the immunoSEQ multiplex PCR assay. A mixture of 60 forward primers for TCR Vbeta segments and 13 reverse primers for TCR Jbeta segments was used in the multiplex PCR. A multiplex PCR assay on genomic DNA amplified the CDR3 region of rearranged TCR beta genes. Amplified TCR beta libraries were sequenced as 87-base-pair reads on the Illumina HiSeq System. Concerning the study's data processing: Across the 500 to 850 repertoires, a later analysis counted around 80 million unique TCR beta chains, approximately 10 million of which were shared by at least two donors. Raw reads were error-corrected and collapsed into unique sequences by a nearest-neighbor algorithm in which closely related sequences were merged to remove PCR and sequencing errors. To assign V, D and J gene segments, CDR3 sequences were aligned to IMGT reference sequences. For a sequence to be retained, a match of at least six nucleotides was required to both a V gene segment and a J gene segment. Rearrangements were classified as productive when the CDR3 lacked stop codons and remained in frame with V and J, and all other rearrangements were classified as non-productive. Following IMGT convention, CDR3 was defined as the stretch from the second conserved V-encoded cysteine up to the conserved J-encoded phenylalanine. In an earlier analysis of around 600 of the donors, sequences lacking an unambiguous match to a single V gene segment were excluded. In an earlier analysis of several hundred of the donors, V segments were called functional above 56.7% productive rearrangements and were called segregating when the between-donor standard deviation exceeded 5%. A statistical classification framework was built to diagnose cytomegalovirus status from the catalog of TCR beta chain sequences. V and J gene assignment, in a later analysis, came from comparing TCR nucleotide sequences with IMGT/GENE-DB human TR gene sequences. The TCRdist pipeline was used in a later analysis to assign CDR3 sequences and most-parsimonious VDJ recombination scenarios. In a later analysis, each TCR beta chain was defined by its CDR3 amino acid sequence together with its V-gene family, and reads lacking a unique V-gene family were excluded. A later analysis removed nearly 600 highly shared, low-generation-probability nucleotide sequences to deal with suspected cross-contamination and a sequencing artifact. In a later analysis, a clonal expansion index for each public chain was calculated from normalized within-repertoire ranks of inferred template counts. In a later analysis, generation probabilities were computed with a VDJ recombination model fitted to out-of-frame rearrangements, and the resulting probabilities were checked against IGoR. In a later analysis, hypergeometric tests were used to score TCR-TCR, TCR-HLA and TCR-CMV co-occurrence, with a repertoire-size bias correction applied to TCR pairs. A later analysis estimated false discovery rates by permuting HLA or CMV assignments 20 times. In a later analysis, co-occurring TCRs were grouped using DBSCAN, with TCRdist sequence similarity added in when clustering inside HLA-allele-positive subsets. Repertoires with fewer than 30,000 or more than 120,000 public chains, plus five repertoires with anomalous nucleotide sharing, were excluded from co-occurrence clustering. As stored in TCRdb, this immuneACCESS dataset retains in-frame rearrangements with V and J assigned. A fraction of the clones does not appear; measured against another copy, unresolved V genes explain less than half of the discrepancy, and the remainder lacks a known reason. V and J calls and clone size are given by that table; D and trimming were obtained from the DNA. For this sample there are 150,000 to 200,000 clones; roughly 79% appear just once. The ten largest account for roughly 5.8% of the sample.

This receptor was taken from a man between 40 and 49 years old in good health and CMV-seropositive. The V gene is TRBV9 and the J gene is TRBJ2-1; perhaps TRBD1 is the D gene, with 5 bases matching. The sequencing input was PBMCs. The DNA reads as follows: TGTGCCAGCAGTGGGGCAGTGTGGGGCTCCTCCTACAATGAGCAGTTCTTC. It translates as CASSGAVWGSSYNEQFF.